A selection of T cell receptor beta chains follows, all from one sample in a study of shared clonotypes between healthy human individuals. This table comes from immunoSEQ multiplex PCR, and its TCRdb copy is limited to in-frame clones, with some not included. The data show 2 million to 2.5 million clones, approximately 93% seen once. Sequencing input: naive CD4+ T cells from PBMCs. These TCRs come from a man aged 18-30 years in good health. Some clones in this sample may be carry-over from other donors' samples. Each CDR3 is given with its conserved first and last residue. The D gene is left open where the match is weak.

TRBD1 TRBV27 CASSSTGYNQPQHF
NA TRBV7-6 CASSLIWPGTGELFF
TRBD2 TRBV7-8 CASSLDGSGPYYEQYF
TRBD1 TRBV7-8 CASSATGGRDYGYTF
NA TRBV5-6 CASSPDRASFYEQYF
TRBD2 TRBV5-1 CASSLLGLAGDTQYF
TRBD2 TRBV11-3 CASSFRTSRHSTDTQYF
NA TRBV5-4 CASSLGGREESEAFF
TRBD2 TRBV29-1 CSGSGRFQETQYF
NA TRBV11-3 CASSLASYNEQFF
NA TRBV5-1 CASSLMQGSNTEAFF
TRBD1 TRBV5-1 CASREPQGPEAFF
NA TRBV4-3 CASSQAWDQPQHF
NA TRBV6-1 CASTSGNQPQHF
NA TRBV18 CASSPLAPSGELFF
TRBD2 TRBV6-1 CASSSLAGQYEQYF
NA TRBV19 CASSDARLSMNTEAFF
NA TRBV29-1 CSVGPTDTQYF
TRBD1 TRBV6-5 CASSRDRDYGYTF
NA TRBV18 CASSPGQGSLNTQYF
TRBD1 TRBV4-3 CASSPNSPRDRGYEQYF
NA TRBV30 CAWSAYEGELFF
NA TRBV7-3 CASSFGVTQPQHF
NA TRBV21-1 CASSKGRVGGEAFF
NA TRBV11-2 CASSTQVAQETQYF
NA TRBV18 CASSPPDALAKNIQYF
NA TRBV7-9 CASSLGRVNTGELFF
NA TRBV6-5 CASSSSEKGNNEQFF
NA TRBV23-1 CASINRDGPEAFF
TRBD1 TRBV23-1 CARDRGAFF
NA TRBV7-9 CASSFWPRGGSSETQYF
TRBD2 TRBV15 CATSPQGLAGDTDTQYF
NA TRBV28 CASSFLWVVYNEQFF
NA TRBV6-5 CASSLGGGYTEAFF
NA TRBV5-1 CASTFTGGSYEQYF
NA TRBV28 CATAGPSYEQYF
NA TRBV5-1 CASSSSLFGRQETQYF
NA TRBV18 CASSPTPYEQYF
TRBD1 TRBV5-4 CASSPGTGGETQYF
TRBD1 TRBV5-1 CASSLGTGGYQPQHF
TRBD1 TRBV4-3 CASSQPGQAGEQFF
TRBD2 TRBV19 CASSIETSGLTDTQYF
NA TRBV11-1 CASSPKTPTYEQYF
TRBD2 TRBV28 CASSSWASAGGQYF
NA TRBV28 CASRNARVMNTEAFF
NA TRBV4-1 CASSQVMGFTLLAFF
TRBD1 TRBV15 CATSRERTGVHEQYF
NA TRBV5-1 CASSLGSGGGNQPQHF
NA TRBV7-9 CASSPAGADTQYF
NA TRBV18 CASSPFNQETQYF
NA TRBV7-2 CASSLDGGTYEQYF
NA TRBV29-1 CSVERGRTAEAFF
TRBD1 TRBV6-5 CASSYVGTGRDTEAFF